The rows below give T cell receptor beta chains drawn from one sample of a study of T cells in Graves' hyperthyroidism and ophthalmopathy. TCRdb re-called the multiplex PCR reads through MiXCR, storing one row per CDR3 protein. The data hold 300,000 to 500,000 distinct CDR3 sequences, with around 15% observed a single time. Sequenced material: blood. These receptors were collected from a man aged 45-65 years with Graves' ophthalmopathy. CDR3s leave out the opening cysteine and the closing phenylalanine or tryptophan. The size of a clone is reported for some rows only, either as once, few or many, or as a class for expanded clones.

10	TRBV11-2	TRBJ2-1	many	ASSNRYNEQF
14	TRBV20-1	TRBJ2-3	many	SARDSRKTSTDTQY
12	TRBV5-1	TRBJ2-7	few	ASSPSGNPYEQY
15	TRBV3-1	TRBJ1-3	.	ASSQEVPSFFGNAIY
15	TRBV3-1	TRBJ2-1	many	ASSPNNLAGSYNEQF
12	TRBV19	TRBJ1-1	.	ASRKQGRNTEAF
11	TRBV29-1	TRBJ2-7	few	SVAAGSVYEQY
14	TRBV9	TRBJ1-3	.	ASSVEIGWTGNTIY
12	TRBV29-1	TRBJ2-7	many	SGGGSGDHYEQY
13	TRBV6-1	TRBJ1-3	few	ASSALASSGNTIY
12	TRBV11-3	TRBJ2-2	many	ASSLEGETGELF
14	TRBV28	TRBJ2-2	many	ASGGQSGKIPGELF
13	TRBV29-1	TRBJ2-3	many	SVVASGRFTDTQY
12	TRBV20-1	TRBJ1-1	many	SARFSETGSGAF
12	TRBV5-5	TRBJ2-2	.	ASSGLSGAGELF
12	TRBV5-4	TRBJ2-2	.	ASSLYGAAGELF
13	TRBV28	TRBJ2-7	.	ASSKGQGWSYEQY
13	TRBV7-8	TRBJ2-3	many	ASSWDYESTDTQY
12	TRBV2	TRBJ1-1	many	ASSFQTVNTEAF
16	TRBV3-1	TRBJ2-1	many	ASSPNRTSGRSLHEQF
12	TRBV24-1	TRBJ2-7	.	ATSDPHTGYEQY
12	TRBV29-1	TRBJ2-3	.	SVQGQGDTDTQY
13	TRBV20-1	TRBJ2-1	many	SARDSLAGVYEQF
13	TRBV3-1	TRBJ2-3	.	ASSQDGRGTDTQY
13	TRBV2	TRBJ2-1	many	ASSEESGRANEQF
14	TRBV12-3/TRBV12-4	TRBJ1-6	many	ASSFYRGHNNSPLH
14	TRBV27	TRBJ2-3	.	ASSPRRGRATDTQY
12	TRBV25-1	TRBJ2-3	.	ASSRTGATDTQY
11	TRBV29-1	TRBJ1-1	many	SVGQTSNTEAF
16	TRBV4-1	TRBJ2-5	once	ASSQSRDRTSGLETQY
11	TRBV29-1	TRBJ1-1	many	SVDKGANTEAF
12	TRBV2	TRBJ2-5	.	ASIALRYQETQY
11	TRBV5-5	TRBJ2-1	many	ASSWEPRPEQF
14	TRBV3-1	TRBJ2-7	many	ASSQAGVAGSSEQY
13	TRBV29-1	TRBJ2-7	.	SVIRGLHSSYEQY
13	TRBV27	TRBJ1-4	many	ASSFSRPTNEKLF
10	TRBV5-1	TRBJ1-1	many	ASSSSGREAF
13	TRBV18	TRBJ1-2	many	ASSPSSEPASGYT
12	TRBV5-8	TRBJ2-7	few	ASSFNRVSYEQY
15	TRBV4-1	TRBJ1-5	.	ASSQDLNRGTNQPQH
13	TRBV6-2/TRBV6-3	TRBJ1-4	few	ASSYNEGSNEKLF
13	TRBV12-3/TRBV12-4	TRBJ1-6	many	ASSLMGQGNSPLH
9	TRBV2	TRBJ2-1	.	ASRSYNEKF
10	TRBV30	TRBJ2-7	many	AWKKGYYEQY
12	TRBV5-5	TRBJ1-2	.	ASSEDSSGFGYT
13	TRBV28	TRBJ2-1	many	ASGAGPELYNEQF
14	TRBV14	TRBJ2-3	.	ASSQVGGSLTDTQY
14	TRBV2	TRBJ2-5	many	ASTHKGGTGQETQY
15	TRBV6-5	TRBJ2-5	many	ASSYSGQPMAQETQY
15	TRBV6-1	TRBJ2-3	.	ATRGAGGPLGTDTQY
14	TRBV28	TRBJ2-7	many	ASSTVGLAGGLEQY
11	TRBV19	TRBJ1-5	few	TSGWGLGQPQH
12	TRBV5-1	TRBJ2-2	many	ASSLVVVTGELF
11	TRBV2	TRBJ2-7	many	ASRGTGTSTRY
18	TRBV20-1	TRBJ2-1	many	SARGDGTSGRYSSYNEQF
17	TRBV27	TRBJ1-4	few	ASSFIPPTQGSTNEKLF
10	TRBV20-1	TRBJ2-7	few	SAGQTDYEQY
14	TRBV7-9	TRBJ2-3	many	ASSAVTGDLTDTQY